The source of this T cell receptor (beta chain) is a study of T cells after yellow fever vaccination. CDR1 is MNHEY, CDR2 SVGAGI, per germline. The V and J ends lost 0 bases and 0 bases respectively, with 9 bases between them. The CDR3 has 15 residues. This clonotype was seen more than once but under ten times. The antigen is undetermined. They built TCR cDNA with 5'RACE template switching, a step that put in a universal primer site and UMIs. MiXCR was run by TCRdb on the 5' RACE reads, yielding one entry per CDR3 protein. Of 300,000 or so distinct CDR3 sequences detected, approximately 12% appear once; the ten largest clones hold about 0.51%. Study-level points and caveats: Any FACS-sorted repertoire could hold abundant clonotypes that contaminate it from the bulk population. Among all clonotypes, a small share was observed in both CD4 and CD8 compartments. Peaking faster, on day 5 versus 15, the secondary response was nonetheless weaker.

Sequenced here: CD4+ T cells sorted from PBMCs, sampled 45 days after the yellow fever booster vaccination. The receptor was derived from a man aged 25-40 years who received the YFV17D yellow fever vaccine. J is TRBJ2-7 and V is TRBV6-5; D is uncertain. DNA of the CDR3: TGTGCCAGCAGTTACTCGACACGGGTCTCCTACGAGCAGTACTTC. Its translation is CASSYSTRVSYEQYF.